The rows below give T cell receptor beta chains drawn from one sample of a study of OX40 agonist ivuxolimab in advanced cancers. The table came from immunoSEQ multiplex PCR; TCRdb's copy has only in-frame clones and leaves some out. The table includes tens of thousands of clones, roughly nine tenths detected once. Here the sequenced sample was CD4+ or CD8+ T cells sorted from blood, taken in a trial of the OX40 agonist ivuxolimab. Every receptor here comes from an adult with an advanced solid tumor such as melanoma, head and neck, liver or kidney cancer. CDR3s include the opening cysteine and the closing phenylalanine or tryptophan. A D gene is named only where the DNA matches it firmly. Clone size is stated in some rows and not others, as once, few, many or a class when expanded.

D gene: -; CDR3 length: 14; J gene: TRBJ1-1; clone size: once; V gene: TRBV11-2; CDR3 DNA: TGTGCCAGCAGCTTAGATCCCAGCAACACTGAAGCTTTCTTT; CDR3 protein: CASSLDPSNTEAFF
D gene: TRBD1; CDR3 length: 14; J gene: TRBJ1-1; clone size: -; V gene: TRBV28; CDR3 DNA: TGTGCCAGCAGCCAGGGGGGGATAGGAACTGAAGCTTTCTTT; CDR3 protein: CASSQGGIGTEAFF
D gene: -; CDR3 length: 13; J gene: TRBJ1-5; clone size: -; V gene: TRBV28; CDR3 DNA: TGTGCCAGCAGTTTAAACCTCCCCGCGACCCAGCATTTT; CDR3 protein: CASSLNLPATQHF
D gene: -; CDR3 length: 12; J gene: TRBJ1-2; clone size: -; V gene: TRBV19; CDR3 DNA: TGTGCCAGTAAAACAGGGACGCATGGCTACACCTTC; CDR3 protein: CASKTGTHGYTF
D gene: -; CDR3 length: 13; J gene: TRBJ1-2; clone size: -; V gene: TRBV5-1; CDR3 DNA: TGCGCCAGCAGCTTGCGGATAAACTATGGCTACACCTTC; CDR3 protein: CASSLRINYGYTF
D gene: -; CDR3 length: 14; J gene: TRBJ1-1; clone size: few; V gene: TRBV29-1; CDR3 DNA: TGCAGCGTGGCGGCGGGGACATTTTCCACTGAAGCTTTCTTT; CDR3 protein: CSVAAGTFSTEAFF
D gene: -; CDR3 length: 14; J gene: TRBJ2-2; clone size: -; V gene: TRBV7-2; CDR3 DNA: TGTGCCAGCAGCCTCAGTTCAAACACCGGGGAGCTGTTTTTT; CDR3 protein: CASSLSSNTGELFF
D gene: -; CDR3 length: 11; J gene: TRBJ1-2; clone size: -; V gene: TRBV7-2; CDR3 DNA: TGTGCCAGCGGCCAGAACTATGGCTACACCTTC; CDR3 protein: CASGQNYGYTF
D gene: TRBD1; CDR3 length: 16; J gene: TRBJ1-2; clone size: -; V gene: TRBV9; CDR3 DNA: TGTGCCAGCAGCGTAGGGGACAGGGTACGGGACTATGGCTACACCTTC; CDR3 protein: CASSVGDRVRDYGYTF
D gene: TRBD1; CDR3 length: 14; J gene: TRBJ1-1; clone size: -; V gene: TRBV29-1; CDR3 DNA: TGCAGCGTCATGCGCGGACAGGTGGCATTAAGGGCTTTCTTT; CDR3 protein: CSVMRGQVALRAFF
D gene: -; CDR3 length: 13; J gene: TRBJ1-1; clone size: -; V gene: TRBV6-5; CDR3 DNA: TGTGCCAGCAGTGCTACACAGAACACTGAAGCTTTCTTT; CDR3 protein: CASSATQNTEAFF
D gene: -; CDR3 length: 16; J gene: TRBJ2-1; clone size: -; V gene: TRBV5-1; CDR3 DNA: TGCGCCAGCAGCTCTTCAGGCTCTACTACTTACAATGAGCAGTTCTTC; CDR3 protein: CASSSSGSTTYNEQFF
D gene: TRBD1; CDR3 length: 14; J gene: TRBJ1-1; clone size: -; V gene: TRBV6-1; CDR3 DNA: TGTGCCAGCGTCCGGGACAGGGGAGGAACTGAAGCTTTCTTT; CDR3 protein: CASVRDRGGTEAFF
D gene: -; CDR3 length: 10; J gene: TRBJ1-2; clone size: -; V gene: TRBV28; CDR3 DNA: TGTGCCAGCCTCGACTATGGCTACACCTTC; CDR3 protein: CASLDYGYTF
D gene: -; CDR3 length: 15; J gene: TRBJ2-7; clone size: -; V gene: TRBV19; CDR3 DNA: TGTGCCAGTAGTATCGGACCGAGAGACTCCTACGAGCAGTACTTC; CDR3 protein: CASSIGPRDSYEQYF
D gene: TRBD1; CDR3 length: 14; J gene: TRBJ2-7; clone size: -; V gene: TRBV2; CDR3 DNA: TGTGCCAGCAGAGTCGGGGACAGGTCCTACGAGCAGTACTTC; CDR3 protein: CASRVGDRSYEQYF
D gene: TRBD2; CDR3 length: 17; J gene: TRBJ2-1; clone size: -; V gene: TRBV7-3; CDR3 DNA: TGTGCCAGCAGCTTGCCAGGCGCGGCGGGAGAGAGGAATGAGCAGTTCTTC; CDR3 protein: CASSLPGAAGERNEQFF
D gene: TRBD1; CDR3 length: 14; J gene: TRBJ1-6; clone size: -; V gene: TRBV4-1; CDR3 DNA: TGCGCCAGCAGTATCGGGACAGGGGATTCACCCCTCCACTTT; CDR3 protein: CASSIGTGDSPLHF
D gene: TRBD1; CDR3 length: 15; J gene: TRBJ1-5; clone size: -; V gene: TRBV28; CDR3 DNA: TGTGCCAGCAGTTTTAGCGGGACAGGGGCTCAGCCCCAGCATTTT; CDR3 protein: CASSFSGTGAQPQHF
D gene: TRBD2; CDR3 length: 17; J gene: TRBJ2-1; clone size: -; V gene: TRBV18; CDR3 DNA: TGTGCCAGCTCACCACCGACTAGCGGGTCTACTTACAATGAGCAGTTCTTC; CDR3 protein: CASSPPTSGSTYNEQFF
D gene: -; CDR3 length: 12; J gene: TRBJ2-1; clone size: -; V gene: TRBV11-3; CDR3 DNA: TGTGCCAGCAGCTTAGTCCACAATGAGCAGTTCTTC; CDR3 protein: CASSLVHNEQFF
D gene: TRBD1; CDR3 length: 15; J gene: TRBJ2-7; clone size: -; V gene: TRBV12-5; CDR3 DNA: TGTGCTAGTGGTACCTGGACAGGCCTCACCTACGAGCAGTACTTC; CDR3 protein: CASGTWTGLTYEQYF
D gene: TRBD2; CDR3 length: 22; J gene: TRBJ2-4; clone size: -; V gene: TRBV6-7; CDR3 DNA: TGTGCCAGCAGTTACTACATCCAACAGGGGAGGCTAGCGGGAGGCATCAAAAACATTCAGTACTTC; CDR3 protein: CASSYYIQQGRLAGGIKNIQYF
D gene: -; CDR3 length: 14; J gene: TRBJ2-5; clone size: -; V gene: TRBV11-3; CDR3 DNA: TGTGCCAGCAGCTCACAGGGCGGTGAAGAGACCCAGTACTTC; CDR3 protein: CASSSQGGEETQYF
D gene: -; CDR3 length: 15; J gene: TRBJ1-2; clone size: -; V gene: TRBV28; CDR3 DNA: TGTGCCAGCAGCTCCCTAGGCAGGTTGAACTATGGCTACACCTTC; CDR3 protein: CASSSLGRLNYGYTF
D gene: -; CDR3 length: 11; J gene: TRBJ2-3; clone size: -; V gene: TRBV29-1; CDR3 DNA: TGCAGCGTTGGGACTTCAGATACGCAGTATTTT; CDR3 protein: CSVGTSDTQYF
D gene: TRBD1; CDR3 length: 13; J gene: TRBJ1-1; clone size: -; V gene: TRBV30; CDR3 DNA: TGTGCCTGGAGTGGGGACAGGAGGACTGAAGCTTTCTTT; CDR3 protein: CAWSGDRRTEAFF
D gene: TRBD1; CDR3 length: 14; J gene: TRBJ2-2; clone size: -; V gene: TRBV2; CDR3 DNA: TGTGCCAGCATCAGGGGGCGAAACACCGGGGAGCTGTTTTTT; CDR3 protein: CASIRGRNTGELFF
D gene: -; CDR3 length: 14; J gene: TRBJ1-2; clone size: -; V gene: TRBV4-1; CDR3 DNA: TGCGCCAGCAGCCAAGATCAACGGGACTATGGCTACACCTTC; CDR3 protein: CASSQDQRDYGYTF
D gene: -; CDR3 length: 15; J gene: TRBJ2-2; clone size: -; V gene: TRBV4-1; CDR3 DNA: TGCGCCAGCAGCCAAGAGGACAGACCCACCGGGGAGCTGTTTTTT; CDR3 protein: CASSQEDRPTGELFF
D gene: -; CDR3 length: 12; J gene: TRBJ2-2; clone size: -; V gene: TRBV19; CDR3 DNA: TGTGCCAGTAGTATAGTTCGGGCGGAGCTGTTTTTT; CDR3 protein: CASSIVRAELFF
D gene: -; CDR3 length: 16; J gene: TRBJ1-5; clone size: -; V gene: TRBV6-6; CDR3 DNA: TGTGCCAGCAGTCCAGAAGGGGGACGGATCAATCAGCCCCAGCATTTT; CDR3 protein: CASSPEGGRINQPQHF
D gene: -; CDR3 length: 14; J gene: TRBJ1-4; clone size: -; V gene: TRBV5-6; CDR3 DNA: TGTGCCAGCAGCCCCACAGGGCCGGGTGAAAAACTGTTTTTT; CDR3 protein: CASSPTGPGEKLFF
D gene: TRBD1; CDR3 length: 13; J gene: TRBJ1-2; clone size: -; V gene: TRBV2; CDR3 DNA: TGTGCCAGCAGCGCACAGGGGAACTATGGCTACACCTTC; CDR3 protein: CASSAQGNYGYTF
D gene: TRBD2; CDR3 length: 17; J gene: TRBJ2-2; clone size: once; V gene: TRBV4-1; CDR3 DNA: TGCGCCAGCAGCCAACGTGCGGGGGGGGCGAACACCGGGGAGCTGTTTTTT; CDR3 protein: CASSQRAGGANTGELFF
D gene: -; CDR3 length: 14; J gene: TRBJ1-6; clone size: -; V gene: TRBV28; CDR3 DNA: TGTGCCAGCACCCTCGGCGGGGGGAATTCACCCCTCCACTTT; CDR3 protein: CASTLGGGNSPLHF
D gene: -; CDR3 length: 16; J gene: TRBJ2-7; clone size: -; V gene: TRBV10-2; CDR3 DNA: TGCGCCAGCAGTGAGTCGACTAGTGGGGGCAACTACGAGCAGTACTTC; CDR3 protein: CASSESTSGGNYEQYF
D gene: TRBD2; CDR3 length: 16; J gene: TRBJ2-5; clone size: -; V gene: TRBV28; CDR3 DNA: TGTGCCAGCAGTGGTAGACTAGCGGGATCACAAGAGACCCAGTACTTC; CDR3 protein: CASSGRLAGSQETQYF
D gene: TRBD1; CDR3 length: 15; J gene: TRBJ2-3; clone size: -; V gene: TRBV27; CDR3 DNA: TGTGCCAGCAGGTTTTTTGACAGGGACACAGATACGCAGTATTTT; CDR3 protein: CASRFFDRDTDTQYF
D gene: -; CDR3 length: 15; J gene: TRBJ2-7; clone size: -; V gene: TRBV7-3; CDR3 DNA: TGTGCCAGCAGCCGTCTCGGGACACCTAACTACGAGCAGTACTTC; CDR3 protein: CASSRLGTPNYEQYF
D gene: TRBD1; CDR3 length: 16; J gene: TRBJ2-1; clone size: -; V gene: TRBV28; CDR3 DNA: TGTGCCAGCAGTTTAGGGACAGCCTTGCTATACAATGAGCAGTTCTTC; CDR3 protein: CASSLGTALLYNEQFF
D gene: -; CDR3 length: 15; J gene: TRBJ1-1; clone size: -; V gene: TRBV7-9; CDR3 DNA: TGTGCCAGCAGCTTAGGGGGGACCCGGAGCACTGAAGCTTTCTTT; CDR3 protein: CASSLGGTRSTEAFF
D gene: -; CDR3 length: 14; J gene: TRBJ1-4; clone size: -; V gene: TRBV2; CDR3 DNA: TGTGCCAGCAGGAAACTCTCGGGGGCAGAAAAACTGTTTTTT; CDR3 protein: CASRKLSGAEKLFF
D gene: -; CDR3 length: 11; J gene: TRBJ2-7; clone size: -; V gene: TRBV6-1; CDR3 DNA: TGTGCCAGCAGTCAGCAGGGGGAGCAGTACTTC; CDR3 protein: CASSQQGEQYF
D gene: -; CDR3 length: 13; J gene: TRBJ1-5; clone size: -; V gene: TRBV6-1; CDR3 DNA: TGTGCCAGCCTTTTGGCCAGCAATCAGCCCCAGCATTTT; CDR3 protein: CASLLASNQPQHF
D gene: TRBD1; CDR3 length: 15; J gene: TRBJ1-3; clone size: -; V gene: TRBV29-1; CDR3 DNA: TGCAGCGTTGGTGTTCCAGGACAGGTAGCATCTGCCATATATTTT; CDR3 protein: CSVGVPGQVASAIYF
D gene: -; CDR3 length: 11; J gene: TRBJ2-1; clone size: -; V gene: TRBV6-5; CDR3 DNA: TGTGCCAGCAGTAGGGGGGGGACGGATTTCTTC; CDR3 protein: CASSRGGTDFF